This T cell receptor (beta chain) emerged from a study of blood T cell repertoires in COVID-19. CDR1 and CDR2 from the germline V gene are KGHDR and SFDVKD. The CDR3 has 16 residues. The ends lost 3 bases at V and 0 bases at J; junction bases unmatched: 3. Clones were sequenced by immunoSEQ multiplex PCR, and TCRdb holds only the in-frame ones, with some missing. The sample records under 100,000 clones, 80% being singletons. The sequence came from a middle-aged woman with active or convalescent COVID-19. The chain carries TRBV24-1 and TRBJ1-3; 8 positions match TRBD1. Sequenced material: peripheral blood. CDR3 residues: CATSDPGQGSGNTIYF. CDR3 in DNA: TGTGCCACCAGTGATCCTGGACAGGGCTCTGGAAACACCATATATTTT.